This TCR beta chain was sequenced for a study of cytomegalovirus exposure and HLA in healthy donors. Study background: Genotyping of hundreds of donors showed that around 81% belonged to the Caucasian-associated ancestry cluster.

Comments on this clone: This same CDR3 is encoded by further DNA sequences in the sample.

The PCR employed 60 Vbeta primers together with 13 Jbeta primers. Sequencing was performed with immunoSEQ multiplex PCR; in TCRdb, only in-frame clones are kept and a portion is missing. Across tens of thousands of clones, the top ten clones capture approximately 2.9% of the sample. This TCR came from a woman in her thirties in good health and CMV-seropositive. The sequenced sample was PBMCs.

DNA for the CDR3: TGCGCCAGCAGTGAGACTGGGGGAGGTCAGCCCCAGCATTTT. It encodes CASSETGGGQPQHF. This chain joins TRBV10-2 and TRBJ1-5; the D gene is possibly TRBD1 (5 bases). The V end was cut by 2 bases, the J end by 6 bases, with 11 bases between. Germline V gene lookup returns CDR1 WSHSY and CDR2 SAAADI. The CDR3 is 14 amino acids.